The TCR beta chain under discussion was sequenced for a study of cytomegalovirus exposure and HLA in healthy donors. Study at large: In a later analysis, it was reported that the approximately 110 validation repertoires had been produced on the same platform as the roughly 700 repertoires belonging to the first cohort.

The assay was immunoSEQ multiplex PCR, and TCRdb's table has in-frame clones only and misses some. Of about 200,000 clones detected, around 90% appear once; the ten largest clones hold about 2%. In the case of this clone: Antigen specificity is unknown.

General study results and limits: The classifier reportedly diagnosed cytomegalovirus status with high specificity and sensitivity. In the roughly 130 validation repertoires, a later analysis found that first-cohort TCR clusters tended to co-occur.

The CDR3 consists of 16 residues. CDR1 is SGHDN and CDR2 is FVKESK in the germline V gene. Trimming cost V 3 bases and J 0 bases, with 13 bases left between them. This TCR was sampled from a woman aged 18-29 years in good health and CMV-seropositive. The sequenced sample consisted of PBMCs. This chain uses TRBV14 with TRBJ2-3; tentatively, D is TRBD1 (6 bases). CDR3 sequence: CASSQRQGLSTDTQYF. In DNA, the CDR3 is TGTGCCAGCAGCCAGCGGCAGGGGCTCAGCACAGATACGCAGTATTTT.